This entry describes one T cell receptor beta chain. Its antigen is unidentified. Among the patients, none had received any treatment before thyroid surgery. Trimming took 6 bases from V and 4 from J, leaving 12 bases between them. This CDR3 has 14 amino acids. CDR1 is SGHNT and CDR2 is YENEEA in the germline V gene. These data come from a study of metastatic and nonmetastatic thyroid tumors. Study overall: Across blood and tumor or nodule tissue, repertoires from malignant and benign thyroid patients were compared with one another.

Original processing notes: What underpinned the distant-metastasis classifier for papillary thyroid cancer was the set of CDR3 differences across clinicopathological groups. TCRdb re-called the PCR reads through MiXCR. TCRdb's processing, not the authors' own work, is the source of the V and J calls. The table shows 84,000 or so clones, with approximately 9% occurring only once. General study results and limits: It was reportedly found that TCR beta diversity was significantly higher in malignant thyroid tumors than in benign nodules, a difference seen in both blood and tumor samples.

Material for sequencing was blood. This chain links TRBV11-3 with TRBJ2-2; no reliable D call. The sequence was obtained from a female donor with papillary thyroid cancer or a benign thyroid nodule (not recorded which). Some clones in this sample may be carry-over from other donors' samples. The CDR3 coding sequence is TGTGCCAGCAGTTCAGGACGGTCCACCGGGGAGCTGTTTTTT. As protein: CASSSGRSTGELFF.